A single sample is the source of the 18 T cell receptor beta chains below, sequenced in a study of beta chain features in type 1 diabetes. Study observations and caveats: Among all four CD4+ subsets, Type 1 diabetes patients had TCRB CDR3s that were moderately but significantly shorter.

Their antigens remain unidentified. Reverse transcribing all isolated RNA meant expressed TCRB transcripts were sequenced. Some clones are missing from TCRdb's copy, which holds only in-frame ones; the method was immunoSEQ multiplex PCR. The sample shows roughly 150,000 clones, 10% to 13% of them seen only once. Sequences were obtained from central memory CD4+ T cells from blood. These receptors came from a man in his thirties or forties with type 1 diabetes.

The chain employs TRBV28 and TRBJ2-3; weak D call: TRBD2 (6 bases). The germline gives CDR1 MDHEN, CDR2 SYDVKM. V was trimmed by 10 bases and J by 4 bases, leaving 18 bases between them. The CDR3 contains 14 residues. CDR3 DNA: TGTGCCACCAGGGTAGGTCCTAGCGCAGATACGCAGTATTTT. Translating gives CATRVGPSADTQYF.

V is TRBV5-1 and J is TRBJ2-2; TRBD1 matches 7 bases. This CDR3 spans 12 amino acids. Germline values: CDR1 SGHRS, CDR2 YFSETQ. Trimming cost V 6 bases and J 7 bases; bases outside gene matches: 3. Here the CDR3 reads CASTWDSGELFF. In DNA form, the CDR3 reads TGCGCCAGCACATGGGACAGCGGGGAGCTGTTTTTT.

This clone came up a few times. The chain carries TRBV27 and TRBJ2-7; perhaps TRBD1 as D (5 bases). This CDR3 has 14 amino acids. Germline CDR1 reads MNHEY; CDR2 reads SMNVEV (reference sequence). V lost 6 bases and J 6 bases, leaving 18 bases between the germline ends. CDR3 bases: TGTGCCAGCAGCATTCTTGGGCAGGGAAGCGAGCAGTACTTC. It translates to CASSILGQGSEQYF.

A few counts support this clone. The J gene is TRBJ2-5, the V gene TRBV28, with D perhaps matching TRBD2 (5 bases). Germline loops: CDR1 MDHEN, CDR2 SYDVKM. The CDR3 has 12 residues. V shed 3 bases and J shed 5 bases, with 7 bases lying between them. The CDR3 protein is CASSLSGETQYF. The CDR3 region has the DNA TGTGCCAGCAGTTTGTCGGGGGAGACCCAGTACTTC.

This chain's CDR3 is CASSMAGWFEAFF. Here the CDR3 DNA reads TGTGCCAGTAGTATGGCAGGGTGGTTCGAAGCTTTCTTT. The V call is TRBV19, the J call TRBJ1-1; maybe TRBD1 (5 bases). Trimming removed 3 bases from V and 8 bases from J, with 13 bases in between. Per the germline V gene, CDR1 is LNHDA and CDR2 is SQIVND (reference sequence). The CDR3 runs 13 residues.

This clone has more than one count but fewer than ten. This chain uses TRBV28 with TRBJ2-3; weak D call: TRBD2 (6 bases). Trimming pared 1 base from V and 3 bases from J, leaving 11 bases between. The V gene's germline CDR1 is MDHEN and CDR2 SYDVKM. This CDR3 spans 15 amino acids. The chain's CDR3 is CASSLFGSRTDTQYF. In DNA, the CDR3 is TGTGCCAGCAGTTTATTCGGGAGTAGGACAGATACGCAGTATTTT.

DNA for the CDR3: TGTGCCAGCAGTCTACATGACAGGGCAGCTTTCTTT. Encoded protein: CASSLHDRAAFF. The chain links TRBV28 to TRBJ1-1; 7 positions agree with TRBD1. The CDR3 spans 12 residues. V lost 5 bases to trimming and J lost 10 bases; unmatched junction nucleotides: 7. Germline lookup yields CDR1 MDHEN and CDR2 SYDVKM.

This clone was observed a few times. V and J are TRBV7-2 and TRBJ1-5, with 7 nucleotides matching TRBD1. V was pared by 3 bases and J by 2 bases, with 1 base of the junction left unmatched. The V gene's germline CDR1 is SGHTA and CDR2 FQGNSA. The CDR3 is 14 amino acids. As DNA, the CDR3 is TGTGCCAGCAGCTTCGGGACAGGCAATCAGCCCCAGCATTTT. This codes for CASSFGTGNQPQHF.

This clone was observed a handful of times. The CDR3 bases are TGTGCCAGCAGCCCGCGCTGGACTAGCGGATACAATGAGCAGTTCTTC. This gives the protein CASSPRWTSGYNEQFF. V gene TRBV7-3 combines with J gene TRBJ2-1; 10 bases match TRBD2. The V gene end was trimmed by 5 bases and the J gene end by 4 bases; junction bases not matched to a gene: 8. The CDR3 is 16 amino acids. Germline values: CDR1 SGHTA, CDR2 FQGTGA.

The gene calls are TRBV25-1 and TRBJ2-6; D call uncertain. The CDR3 contains 18 residues. V lost 3 bases to trimming and J lost 0 bases, with 15 bases between them. In germline, CDR1 is MGHDK, CDR2 SYGVNS. The CDR3 nucleotides read TGTGCCAGCAGTGACATAGTACGGTCCCCCTCTGGGGCCAACGTCCTGACTTTC. This encodes CASSDIVRSPSGANVLTF.

This clone was seen a few times. The chain carries TRBV28 and TRBJ2-7; 15 nucleotides match TRBD2. Per the germline V gene, CDR1 is MDHEN and CDR2 is SYDVKM. The trim removed 5 bases at V and 0 bases at J, leaving 11 bases unmatched. The length of the CDR3 is 19 residues. The CDR3 loop is CASSGSLGLAGGSSYEQYF. The CDR3 DNA follows: TGTGCCAGCAGTGGATCCCTCGGACTAGCGGGAGGGAGCTCCTACGAGCAGTACTTC.

This clone has more than one count but fewer than ten. The chain combines TRBV7-9 with TRBJ1-2, with D hard to call. CDR1 SEHNR and CDR2 FQNEAQ come from the germline V gene (reference sequence). The V gene lost 5 bases and the J gene lost 2 bases, with 6 bases spanning the gap. This CDR3 comprises 12 residues. The CDR3 bases are TGTGCCAGCAGCCGAGGGAACTATGGCTACACCTTC. This encodes CASSRGNYGYTF.

This clone occurred a few times. The chain couples TRBV28 to TRBJ2-7; tentatively, D is TRBD2 (6 bases). With 2 bases removed from V and 3 bases from J, the gap between germline ends came to 11 bases. Germline values: CDR1 MDHEN, CDR2 SYDVKM. The length of the CDR3 is 14 residues. The DNA for the CDR3 is TGTGCCAGCAGTTTAGGGACTTCTCTCTACGAGCAGTACTTC. Its translation is CASSLGTSLYEQYF.

The chain combines TRBV5-1 with TRBJ2-5; 7 nucleotides match TRBD1. V dropped 4 bases and J dropped 3; count of bases not matched to a gene: 12. Germline CDR1 reads SGHRS; CDR2 reads YFSETQ. The CDR3 sequence is 16 residues long. CDR3 loop: CASSAGKQGPEETQYF. The CDR3 bases are TGCGCCAGCAGCGCAGGAAAACAGGGGCCCGAAGAGACCCAGTACTTC.

This clone has a handful of counts. The V call is TRBV30, the J call TRBJ1-2, with a weak D call TRBD1 (5 bases). CDR1 and CDR2 (germline): GTSNPN, SVGIG (reference sequence). The CDR3 loop spans 15 amino acids. V shed 0 bases and J shed 8 bases, with 19 bases lying between them. CDR3 coding DNA: TGTGCCTGGAGTGTAGGATTAGGTGGGGGGAGGGGCTACACCTTC. Residues: CAWSVGLGGGRGYTF.

The chain carries TRBV29-1 and TRBJ2-1, with 9 bases aligning to TRBD2. Germline CDR1 SQVTM, CDR2 ANQGSEA. This CDR3 contains 15 residues. J was trimmed by 6 bases and V by 7 bases; bases with no gene match: 13. CDR3 in amino acids: CSATQVLAGSNEQFF. The CDR3 DNA follows: TGCAGCGCCACCCAAGTCCTAGCGGGATCCAATGAGCAGTTCTTC.

This clone was seen a handful of times. The rearrangement uses TRBV6-5 and TRBJ1-4; D ambiguous. This CDR3 comprises 16 residues. V was cut by 0 bases and J by 0 bases, with 8 bases left in between. The V gene's germline CDR1 is MNHEY and CDR2 SVGAGI. As DNA, the CDR3 is TGTGCCAGCAGTTACTCGGAGGGAGCAACTAATGAAAAACTGTTTTTT. Translating it yields CASSYSEGATNEKLFF.

V and J are TRBV7-9 and TRBJ2-1, with 7 bases matching TRBD2. The germline CDR1 and CDR2 sequences are SEHNR and FQNEAQ (reference sequence). Trimming at V came to 5 bases and at J to 6 bases, leaving 10 bases not matched to a gene. The CDR3 is made up of 15 amino acids. The CDR3 loop reads CASSEKPGGSNEQFF. The CDR3 nucleotides read TGTGCCAGCAGCGAAAAACCCGGGGGGAGCAATGAGCAGTTCTTC.